Listed below are T cell receptor beta chains from one sample, sequenced in a study of blood T cells in healthy people across ages. TCRdb re-derived calls from the 5' RACE reads in MiXCR, one entry per CDR3 protein. The sample shows around 580,000 distinct CDR3 sequences, about 45% of them seen only once. Sequencing was done on a sample of blood. Receptors were obtained from a man of 80 years or more in good health. The CDR3 runs from the conserved cysteine through the conserved F or W. D genes are given only for firm matches. Clone size is shown for a subset of rows, as once, few, many or a class of expanded clone.

CDR3: CASSQDGHSNQPQHF
DNA: TGCGCCAGCAGCCAAGATGGGCATAGCAATCAGCCCCAGCATTTT
V: TRBV4-1
J: TRBJ1-5
size: NA
D: NA

CDR3: CASSFVTGGVNEQYF
DNA: TGTGCCAGCAGTTTTGTTACAGGGGGGGTGAATGAGCAGTACTTC
V: TRBV28
J: TRBJ2-5
size: NA
D: NA

CDR3: CASSRNREVSQETQYF
DNA: TGTGCCAGCAGCAGGAACAGGGAGGTTTCTCAAGAGACCCAGTACTTC
V: TRBV6-5
J: TRBJ2-5
size: many
D: NA

CDR3: CASSIHDRAEQFF
DNA: TGTGCCAGCAGCATACATGACAGGGCCGAACAGTTCTTC
V: TRBV7-3
J: TRBJ2-1
size: NA
D: TRBD1

CDR3: CASSYSSGNYGYTF
DNA: TGTGCCAGCAGTTACAGTTCCGGAAACTATGGCTACACCTTC
V: TRBV6-5
J: TRBJ1-2
size: many
D: NA

CDR3: CSSRRSPGEYGTDTQYF
DNA: TGCAGCTCTCGACGAAGTCCGGGAGAGTACGGCACAGATACGCAGTATTTT
V: TRBV29-1
J: TRBJ2-3
size: NA
D: NA

CDR3: CASSLAGQNNDEQYF
DNA: TGCGCCAGCAGCTTGGCGGGGCAGAACAACGACGAGCAGTACTTC
V: TRBV5-1
J: TRBJ2-7
size: NA
D: NA

CDR3: CASSFRGEDRYEQYF
DNA: TGTGCCAGCAGCTTCCGGGGGGAGGACAGGTACGAGCAGTACTTC
V: TRBV5-5
J: TRBJ2-7
size: few
D: NA

CDR3: CAISERAWDGYTF
DNA: TGTGCCATCAGTGAAAGGGCTTGGGATGGCTACACCTTC
V: TRBV10-3
J: TRBJ1-2
size: few
D: NA

CDR3: CASGTVGYGYTF
DNA: TGTGCCAGCGGAACCGTGGGATATGGCTACACCTTC
V: TRBV9
J: TRBJ1-2
size: NA
D: NA

CDR3: CASSSPRGLTDTQYF
DNA: TGTGCCAGCAGCTCCCCCAGGGGGCTCACAGATACGCAGTATTTT
V: TRBV7-9
J: TRBJ2-3
size: few
D: TRBD1

CDR3: CATSRDGRDTQYF
DNA: TGTGCCACCAGCAGAGATGGGAGAGATACGCAGTATTTT
V: TRBV15
J: TRBJ2-3
size: NA
D: NA

CDR3: CASSRNSGTDLYYTF
DNA: TGTGCCAGCAGCCGAAACTCCGGGACGGATTTGTATTACACCTTC
V: TRBV12-3/TRBV12-4
J: TRBJ1-2
size: NA
D: NA

CDR3: CASAGEEETQYF
DNA: TGTGCCAGCGCGGGAGAGGAAGAGACCCAGTACTTC
V: TRBV6-6
J: TRBJ2-5
size: NA
D: TRBD2

CDR3: CASSPPTGGDEQYF
DNA: TGTGCCAGCAGTCCCCCCACAGGGGGGGACGAGCAGTACTTC
V: TRBV27
J: TRBJ2-7
size: NA
D: NA

CDR3: CASSLRDVQETQYF
DNA: TGTGCCAGCAGTTTAAGGGACGTCCAAGAGACCCAGTACTTC
V: TRBV12-3/TRBV12-4
J: TRBJ2-5
size: few
D: NA

CDR3: CASRTHSSTDTQYF
DNA: TGTGCCAGCCGTACCCACTCTAGCACAGATACGCAGTATTTT
V: TRBV27
J: TRBJ2-3
size: NA
D: NA

CDR3: CSVADGDSPLHF
DNA: TGCAGCGTTGCGGACGGGGATTCACCCCTCCACTTT
V: TRBV29-1
J: TRBJ1-6
size: NA
D: NA

CDR3: CASSLVSGTSGLGELYF
DNA: TGTGCCAGCAGCTTAGTCTCTGGGACTAGCGGGCTAGGGGAGCTGTACTTC
V: TRBV7-9
J: TRBJ2-7
size: NA
D: TRBD2

CDR3: CASSYKAGYGHEQYF
DNA: TGTGCCAGCAGTTACAAGGCAGGCTATGGGCACGAGCAGTACTTC
V: TRBV6-5
J: TRBJ2-7
size: NA
D: NA

CDR3: CAWNTGLNYGYTF
DNA: TGTGCCTGGAATACCGGACTGAACTATGGCTACACCTTC
V: TRBV30
J: TRBJ1-2
size: NA
D: NA

CDR3: CATKRGGQADTQYF
DNA: TGTGCCACAAAGCGGGGGGGCCAGGCAGATACGCAGTATTTT
V: TRBV6-6
J: TRBJ2-3
size: many
D: TRBD2

CDR3: CSVVPRGGTVSYEQYF
DNA: TGCAGCGTTGTTCCGAGGGGGGGGACAGTCTCCTACGAGCAGTACTTC
V: TRBV29-1
J: TRBJ2-7
size: few
D: NA

CDR3: CASTYPGASQHF
DNA: TGTGCCAGCACGTATCCAGGGGCGTCCCAGCATTTT
V: TRBV28
J: TRBJ1-5
size: NA
D: NA

CDR3: CASSLSWQPQHF
DNA: TGTGCCAGCAGCTTATCATGGCAGCCCCAGCATTTT
V: TRBV7-8
J: TRBJ1-5
size: NA
D: NA

CDR3: CSVEAGARSYGYTF
DNA: TGCAGCGTTGAGGCAGGGGCGCGGAGCTATGGCTACACCTTC
V: TRBV29-1
J: TRBJ1-2
size: NA
D: NA

CDR3: CASSQRLRAQYF
DNA: TGTGCCAGCAGCCAACGGCTCAGGGCCCAGTACTTC
V: TRBV3-1
J: TRBJ2-5
size: NA
D: NA

CDR3: CASSDRRAGVYEQYF
DNA: TGTGCCAGCAGTGATCGTCGAGCGGGAGTGTACGAGCAGTACTTC
V: TRBV2
J: TRBJ2-7
size: NA
D: TRBD2

CDR3: CASSRRGAGELFF
DNA: TGTGCCAGCAGCCGGAGGGGTGCCGGGGAGCTGTTTTTT
V: TRBV28
J: TRBJ2-2
size: NA
D: NA

CDR3: CASSAYRGSYNEQFF
DNA: TGTGCCAGCAGTGCGTACAGGGGCTCCTACAATGAGCAGTTCTTC
V: TRBV28
J: TRBJ2-1
size: NA
D: TRBD1

CDR3: CSVAGRARTGELFF
DNA: TGCAGCGTTGCGGGCAGGGCGAGGACCGGGGAGCTGTTTTTT
V: TRBV29-1
J: TRBJ2-2
size: NA
D: NA

CDR3: CSVEEGRGVPRPQHF
DNA: TGCAGCGTAGAGGAAGGTCGGGGGGTCCCTCGGCCCCAGCATTTT
V: TRBV20-1
J: TRBJ1-5
size: few
D: NA

CDR3: CASLPGLAGGPVDEQYF
DNA: TGTGCCAGCTTACCGGGACTAGCGGGAGGCCCGGTAGACGAGCAGTACTTC
V: TRBV25-1
J: TRBJ2-7
size: NA
D: TRBD2

CDR3: CASSVGLLAGVNEQYF
DNA: TGTGCCAGCAGCGTCGGACTCCTAGCGGGAGTAAACGAGCAGTACTTC
V: TRBV9
J: TRBJ2-7
size: NA
D: TRBD2

CDR3: CASSLGHDTSTDTQYF
DNA: TGTGCCAGCAGCTTAGGTCACGACACTAGCACAGATACGCAGTATTTT
V: TRBV7-9
J: TRBJ2-3
size: NA
D: NA

CDR3: CSAAHGRTNEQFF
DNA: TGCAGTGCAGCCCATGGCAGGACTAATGAGCAGTTCTTC
V: TRBV20-1
J: TRBJ2-1
size: NA
D: NA

CDR3: CAISRTGTGVDEQYF
DNA: TGTGCCATCAGTCGAACCGGGACAGGGGTTGACGAGCAGTACTTC
V: TRBV10-3
J: TRBJ2-7
size: few
D: TRBD1